The 3 T cell receptor beta chains below were found in one sample sequenced in a study of shared clonotypes between healthy human individuals. Only CD45RO-negative cells positively selected for CCR7 counted as naive CD8 cells, so terminally differentiated effector memory CD45RA+ cells were excluded. Method: immunoSEQ multiplex PCR; TCRdb's copy keeps in-frame clones and lacks some. This sample has over 2 million clones, with over 85% found just once. The source material was naive CD8+ T cells sorted from blood. The receptor source for this set is a man younger than 30 in good health.

V is TRBV6-5 and J is TRBJ1-5; no definite D call. This CDR3 comprises 13 residues. From germline, CDR1 is MNHEY and CDR2 SVGAGI. Trimming removed 5 bases from V and 6 bases from J, with 11 bases in between. DNA of the CDR3: TGTGCCAGCAGTGGCGGGTTCGCTCAGCCCCAGCATTTT. Translating it yields CASSGGFAQPQHF.

V is TRBV4-1 and J is TRBJ1-5; no firm D call. CDR1 is MGHRA, CDR2 YSYEKL, per germline. V gave up 4 bases and J gave up 7 bases, with 11 bases separating them. This CDR3 is built from 13 residues. CDR3: CASSPGKGQPQHF. CDR3 nucleotides: TGCGCCAGCAGCCCTGGGAAGGGCCAGCCCCAGCATTTT.

Worth noting for this clone: The same CDR3 also results from other DNA sequences found in this sample. Here the CDR3 DNA reads TGTGCCAGCAGCTTGGGCGCTGCCTACGAGCAGTACTTC. This encodes CASSLGAAYEQYF. The gene calls are TRBV5-6 and TRBJ2-7, with no clear D. The germline V gene has CDR1 SGHDT and CDR2 YYEEEE. With 0 bases removed from V and 2 bases from J, the gap between germline ends came to 6 bases. The CDR3 spans 13 residues.